This entry describes one T cell receptor (beta chain). Antigen specificity is unknown. This specimen comes from a study of shared clonotypes between healthy human individuals. V gave up 5 bases and J gave up 1 base, with 15 bases separating them. This CDR3 contains 16 residues. Germline V CDR1 and CDR2: MNHEY, SMNVEV (reference sequence). The method was immunoSEQ multiplex PCR; TCRdb's version includes in-frame clones alone and lacks a portion of them. This table holds around 1.9 million clones, roughly 93% found once. General study findings and limits: It was observed that roughly 5.1% of naive CD4 clonotypes were shared across several donors. Donor clonotype sharing was expected to depend on sequencing depth.

CD45RO-negative cells were positively selected for CCR7, leaving out terminally differentiated effector memory CD45RA+ cells. V usage is TRBV27 and J usage is TRBJ1-5; D is uncertain. Sample: naive CD8+ T cells from PBMCs. The TCR sequence derives from a young man in good health. Some clones in this sample may be carry-over from other donors' samples. This chain's CDR3 is CASSIRWTGSNQPQHF. Written as DNA, the CDR3 is TGTGCCAGCAGTATTCGTTGGACGGGGAGCAATCAGCCCCAGCATTTT.